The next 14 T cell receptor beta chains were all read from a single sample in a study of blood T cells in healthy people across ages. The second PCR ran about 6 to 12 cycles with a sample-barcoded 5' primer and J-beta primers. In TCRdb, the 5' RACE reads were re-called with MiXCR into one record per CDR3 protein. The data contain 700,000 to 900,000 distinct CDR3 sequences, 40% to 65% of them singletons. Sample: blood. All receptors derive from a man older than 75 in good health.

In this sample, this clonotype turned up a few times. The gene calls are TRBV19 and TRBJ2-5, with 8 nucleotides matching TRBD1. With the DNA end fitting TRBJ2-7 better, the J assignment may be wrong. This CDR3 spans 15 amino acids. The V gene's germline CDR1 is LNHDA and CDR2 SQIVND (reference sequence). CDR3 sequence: CASSIKVTGDYEQYF. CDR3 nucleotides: TGTGCCAGTAGTATAAAAGTGACAGGGGACTACGAGCAGTACTTC.

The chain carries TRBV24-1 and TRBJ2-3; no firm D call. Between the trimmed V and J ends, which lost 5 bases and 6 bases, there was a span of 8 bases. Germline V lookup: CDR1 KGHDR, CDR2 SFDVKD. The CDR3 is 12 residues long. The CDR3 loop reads CATSVFGDTQYF. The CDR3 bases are TGTGCCACCAGTGTTTTCGGCGATACGCAGTATTTT.

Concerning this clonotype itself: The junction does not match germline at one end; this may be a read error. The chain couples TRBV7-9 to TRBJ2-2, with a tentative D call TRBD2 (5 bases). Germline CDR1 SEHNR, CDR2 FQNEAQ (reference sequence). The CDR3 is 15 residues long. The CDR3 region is CASSLLVSNTGKLFF. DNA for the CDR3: TGTGCCAGCAGCCTTCTAGTCTCGAACACCGGGAAGCTGTTTTTT. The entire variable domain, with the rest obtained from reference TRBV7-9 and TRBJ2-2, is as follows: DTGVSQNPRHKITKRGQNVTFRCDPISEHNRLYWYRQTLGQGPEFLTYFQNEAQLEKSRLLSDRFSAERPKGSFSTLEIQRTEQGDSAMYLCASSLLVSNTGKLFFGEGSRLTVL.

The CDR3 region has the DNA TGTGCCAGCAGATTCAGCGGGAACTCTGTGAATGAGCAGTTCTTC. It codes for CASRFSGNSVNEQFF. This chain uses TRBV7-2 with TRBJ2-1; TRBD2 matches at 7 bases. Germline CDR1 SGHTA, CDR2 FQGNSA. The CDR3 has 15 amino acids. With V trimmed by 6 bases and J by 7 bases, 12 bases remained unmatched.

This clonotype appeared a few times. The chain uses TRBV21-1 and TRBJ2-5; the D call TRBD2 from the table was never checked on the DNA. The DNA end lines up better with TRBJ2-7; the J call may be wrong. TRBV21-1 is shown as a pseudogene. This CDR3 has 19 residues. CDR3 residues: CASSKAQIQLRLAVHEQYF. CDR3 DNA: TGTGCCAGCAGCAAAGCTCAAATTCAGCTGAGACTAGCGGTTCACGAGCAGTACTTC.

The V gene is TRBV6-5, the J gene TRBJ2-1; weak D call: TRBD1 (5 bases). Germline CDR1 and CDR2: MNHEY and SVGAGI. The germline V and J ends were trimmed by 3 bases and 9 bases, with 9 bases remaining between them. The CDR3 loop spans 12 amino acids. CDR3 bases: TGTGCCAGCAGTTATTGGGGCGGTGAGCAGTTCTTC. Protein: CASSYWGGEQFF.

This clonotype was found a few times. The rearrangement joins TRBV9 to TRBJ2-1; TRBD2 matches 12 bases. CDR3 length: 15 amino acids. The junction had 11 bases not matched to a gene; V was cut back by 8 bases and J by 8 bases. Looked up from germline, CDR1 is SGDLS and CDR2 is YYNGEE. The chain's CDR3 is CARRTSGIGRDEQFF. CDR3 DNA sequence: TGTGCCAGAAGGACTAGCGGGATAGGTAGGGATGAGCAGTTCTTC.

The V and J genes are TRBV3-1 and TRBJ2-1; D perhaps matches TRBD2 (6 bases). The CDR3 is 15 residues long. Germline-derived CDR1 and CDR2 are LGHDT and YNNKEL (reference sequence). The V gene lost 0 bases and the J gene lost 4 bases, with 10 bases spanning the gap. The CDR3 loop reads CASSQDPAGYNEQFF. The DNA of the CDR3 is TGTGCCAGCAGCCAAGATCCCGCGGGGTACAATGAGCAGTTCTTC.

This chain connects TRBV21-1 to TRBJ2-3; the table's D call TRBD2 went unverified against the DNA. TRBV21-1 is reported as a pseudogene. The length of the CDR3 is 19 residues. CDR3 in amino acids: CASSPRGLAGGRGADTQYF. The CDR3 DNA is TGTGCCAGCAGCCCGCGGGGACTAGCGGGAGGGCGAGGGGCAGATACGCAGTATTTT.

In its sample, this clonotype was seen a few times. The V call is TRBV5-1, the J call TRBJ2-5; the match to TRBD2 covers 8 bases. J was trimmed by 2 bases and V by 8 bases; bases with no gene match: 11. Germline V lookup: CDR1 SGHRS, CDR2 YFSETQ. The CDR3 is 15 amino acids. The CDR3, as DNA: TGCGCCAGTGCCGGGTTAGCGGGGATACAAGAGACCCAGTACTTC. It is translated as CASAGLAGIQETQYF. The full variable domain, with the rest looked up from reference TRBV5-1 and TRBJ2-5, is KAGVTQTPRYLIKTRGQQVTLSCSPISGHRSVSWYQQTPGQGLQFLFEYFSETQRNKGNFPGRFSGRQFSNSRSEMNVSTLELGDSALYLCASAGLAGIQETQYFGPGTRLLVL.

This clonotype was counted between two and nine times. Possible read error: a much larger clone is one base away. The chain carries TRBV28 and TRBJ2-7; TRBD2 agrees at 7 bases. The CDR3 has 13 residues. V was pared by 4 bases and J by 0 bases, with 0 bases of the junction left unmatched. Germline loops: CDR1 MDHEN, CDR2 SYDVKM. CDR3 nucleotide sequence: TGTGCCAGCAGTTGCGGGAGCTCCTACGAGCAGTACTTC. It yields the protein CASSCGSSYEQYF.

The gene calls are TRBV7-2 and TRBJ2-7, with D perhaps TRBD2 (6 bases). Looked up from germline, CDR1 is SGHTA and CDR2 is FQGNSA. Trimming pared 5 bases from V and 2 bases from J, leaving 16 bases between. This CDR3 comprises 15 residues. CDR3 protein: CASSPRLVLAYEQYF. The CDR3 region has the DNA TGTGCCAGCAGCCCCAGACTAGTCCTCGCCTACGAGCAGTACTTC.

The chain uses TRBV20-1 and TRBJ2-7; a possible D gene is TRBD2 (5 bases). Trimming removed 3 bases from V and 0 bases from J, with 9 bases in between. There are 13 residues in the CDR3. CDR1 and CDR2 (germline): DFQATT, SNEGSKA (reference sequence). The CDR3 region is CSARRAASYEQYF. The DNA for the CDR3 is TGCAGTGCTAGGAGGGCGGCCTCCTACGAGCAGTACTTC.

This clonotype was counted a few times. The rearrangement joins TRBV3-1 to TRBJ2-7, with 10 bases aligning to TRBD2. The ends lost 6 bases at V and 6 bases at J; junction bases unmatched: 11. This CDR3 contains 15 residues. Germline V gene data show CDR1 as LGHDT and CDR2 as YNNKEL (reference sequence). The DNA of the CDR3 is TGTGCCAGCAGTTCTACTAGCGGGATAAGGGGCGAGCAGTACTTC. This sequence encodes CASSSTSGIRGEQYF.